The clone carrying this T cell receptor beta chain has only a few counts. The study ran its PCR with 60 Vbeta and 13 Jbeta primers. Assay: immunoSEQ multiplex PCR; the TCRdb copy retains only in-frame clones and omits some. The sample shows fewer than 200,000 clones, approximately 11% of them seen only once. These data originate in a study of cytomegalovirus exposure and HLA in healthy donors. This CDR3 comprises 15 residues. Germline CDR1 is SQVTM and CDR2 is ANQGSEA. The ends lost 4 bases at V and 3 bases at J; junction bases unmatched: 10. Specimen: PBMCs. The rearrangement uses TRBV29-1 and TRBJ2-7; TRBD2 matches at 9 bases. The sequence derives from a man aged 45-65 years in good health and CMV-seropositive. CDR3 in DNA: TGCAGCGTTGGCCCTACCGGCGGGGGGGGCTACGAGCAGTACTTC. This encodes CSVGPTGGGGYEQYF.